The rows below give T cell receptor beta chains drawn from one sample of a study of T cell changes during pregnancy in multiple sclerosis. The method was immunoSEQ multiplex PCR; TCRdb's version includes in-frame clones alone and lacks a portion of them. In the table there are around 75,000 clones, 80% to 90% of which are singletons. This material consisted of peripheral blood, taken in the first trimester of pregnancy. Receptors were obtained from a female donor in good health, enrolled as a control in a pregnancy study. Each CDR3 is given with its conserved first and last residue. The D gene is left open where the match is weak. Only part of the rows carry a size: once, few, many, or a class if the clone is expanded.

NA	NA	TRBV2	17	TRBJ1-5	CASSEALGQYSNQPQHF	TGTGCCAGCAGTGAAGCCCTAGGACAGTATAGCAATCAGCCCCAGCATTTT
NA	NA	TRBV27	15	TRBJ2-2	CASSPRGLGTGELFF	TGTGCCAGCAGTCCACGGGGTTTAGGCACCGGGGAGCTGTTTTTT
NA	NA	TRBV5-6	13	TRBJ1-2	CASSLGQRYGYTF	TGTGCCAGCAGCTTGGGACAGAGGTATGGCTACACCTTC
NA	NA	TRBV19	11	TRBJ2-5	CASRGVQTQYF	TGTGCCAGTCGTGGAGTCCAGACCCAGTACTTC
NA	TRBD1	TRBV5-6	17	TRBJ2-3	CASSWGGPGGRTDTQYF	TGTGCCAGCAGCTGGGGAGGCCCAGGGGGCAGGACAGATACGCAGTATTTT
once	NA	TRBV18	13	TRBJ2-3	CASSPRLEDTQYF	TGTGCCAGCTCACCTCGACTAGAAGATACGCAGTATTTT
once	TRBD2	TRBV2	14	TRBJ2-4	CASNMVGGKNIQYF	TGTGCCAGCAACATGGTCGGGGGGAAAAACATTCAGTACTTC
few	NA	TRBV7-9	15	TRBJ1-5	CASSLDPGGNQPQHF	TGTGCCAGCAGCTTAGACCCCGGGGGCAATCAGCCCCAGCATTTT
NA	TRBD1	TRBV28	17	TRBJ1-2	CASSLWNRGITNYGYTF	TGTGCCAGCAGTTTATGGAACAGGGGGATTACTAACTATGGCTACACCTTC
NA	NA	TRBV2	14	TRBJ1-1	CASRAGRLNTEAFF	TGTGCCAGCAGGGCGGGACGGTTGAACACTGAAGCTTTCTTT
few	NA	TRBV6-1	14	TRBJ1-3	CASSQLDSGNTIYF	TGTGCCAGCAGTCAACTTGACTCTGGAAACACCATATATTTT
NA	TRBD2	TRBV9	14	TRBJ2-7	CASSVGSGSHEQYF	TGTGCCAGCAGCGTAGGTAGCGGGAGCCACGAGCAGTACTTC
NA	TRBD2	TRBV5-4	13	TRBJ2-2	CASSLGTSGELFF	TGTGCCAGCAGCTTGGGGACTAGCGGGGAGCTGTTTTTT